Sequencing of this TCR beta chain was carried out in a study of CD8 T cells in ankylosing spondylitis. Study results and limitations: Significantly higher representation of disease-linked clones was reported for matched ankylosing spondylitis synovial fluid. Disease-linked clones proved CD8+ and comparatively uncommon in peripheral blood. Prior literature has documented some motif variants in synovial fluid and blood from reactive arthritis. A TCR beta motif made of several highly homologous variants seemed typical of ankylosing spondylitis blood.

The germline V gene has CDR1 MDHEN and CDR2 SYDVKM. V lost 3 bases, J lost 5 bases, and 13 bases lay in between. The CDR3 is 14 amino acids. Making use of molecular barcodes, quantitative 5'-RACE generated TCR beta libraries. TCRdb re-analysed the 5' RACE reads in MiXCR, keeping a single row per CDR3 protein. The sample consists of approximately 540,000 distinct CDR3 sequences, approximately 11% of them appearing once. With regard to this clonotype: The antigen remains unidentified.

Sequencing was carried out using blood, either unsorted or a sorted T cell fraction (not recorded which). The receptor comes from a male donor with ankylosing spondylitis. The chain employs TRBV28 and TRBJ2-5; D is ambiguous. The CDR3 bases are TGTGCCAGCAGTTTCGAACCGACGGAGGAGACCCAGTACTTC. Translated, it gives CASSFEPTEETQYF.